The T cell receptor beta chain under discussion was sequenced for a study of cytomegalovirus exposure and HLA in healthy donors (dated by TCRdb to 2017 to 2019). About the investigation overall: An earlier analysis of several hundred of the donors reported 250 to 300 Gb of sequence data and 100 million to 130 million unique TCR beta sequences from 150 million to 200 million T cells. On average, about 240,000 unique TCR beta nucleotide sequences were sequenced per donor among fewer than 500 genotyped donors of the cohort, with roughly a sixth of those sequences being non-productive. The study aimed to test whether signatures of past pathogen exposure could be identified by cataloging public T cell receptors. To predict cytomegalovirus infection status, the study brought together high-throughput TCR immunosequencing, statistical association of individual TCRs with disease status, and machine learning. Class I and class II HLA loci were covered by the typing at four-digit resolution. Of the 350 to 400 genotyped donors, roughly 80% fell in the genetic ancestry cluster associated with self-reported Caucasian donors. Besides the first cohort of 550 to 750 subjects, a separate validation cohort made up of roughly 120 different subjects was used. An earlier analysis of approximately 640 of the donors applied high-throughput TCR beta sequencing to assess whether each TCR beta V gene segment acted as functional or pseudogenic. Typing coverage differed by locus: A, B, C, DRB1 and DQB1 were typed in about 629-640 donors, DQA1 in roughly 500, DPA1 in roughly 590, and DPB1 in just under 490. An early release that covered some 640 HLA-typed donors contained approximately 300 gigabases of sequencing data and tens of millions of unique TCR sequences. Rather than using new phenotypic data, the later analysis identified candidate immune exposures from TCR beta sequences and from how often those sequences occurred across donors. In a later analysis, previously published TCR beta repertoires from 550 to 750 donors were re-analyzed and high-resolution HLA genotyping was added so that TCR occurrence patterns could be studied. Every discovery cohort repertoire had been produced on one sequencing platform. Roughly 5 DR-DQ haplotypes were handled as single units for association and clustering, since linkage in the cohort was strong. A later genetic analysis took genome-wide SNP genotypes for about three fifths of the 666 donors and used that subset as a discovery cohort. Alongside the repertoire data, information on donor age, sex, ethnicity and CMV serostatus was compiled. The study profiled the T cell repertoires of under 850 subjects by immunosequencing and related them to cytomegalovirus serostatus.

In total, around 600 healthy bone marrow donors made up the cohort. At the time of sampling, all cohort members were nominally healthy, though unrecorded immune exposures were likely present. The donor was CMV seropositive and was included in the group of 270 or so seropositive cohort members. A peripheral blood sample was collected from each donor, and TCR beta sequencing was performed on peripheral blood mononuclear cells. The Qiagen DNeasy Blood Extraction Kit was used to extract genomic DNA from the blood cell samples. The table lists this clone with a few counts. Its antigen has not been determined. No much larger clonotype is one base removed from it; base qualities were not supplied. Library prep was done by the immunoSEQ multiplex PCR assay. For the multiplex PCR, a mixture combining 60 forward primers for TCR Vbeta segments and 13 reverse primers for TCR Jbeta segments was used. A multiplex PCR assay on genomic DNA amplified the CDR3 region of rearranged TCR beta genes. On the Illumina HiSeq System, the amplified TCR beta libraries were sequenced as 87-base-pair reads. Per the authors' processing: Across the 700 or so repertoires, a later analysis counted 80 million or so unique TCR beta chains, around 11 million of which were shared by at least two donors. Raw reads were error-corrected and collapsed into unique sequences with a nearest-neighbor algorithm that merged closely related sequences to remove PCR and sequencing errors. Alignment of CDR3 sequences to IMGT reference sequences was used to assign V, D and J gene segments. Each retained sequence needed at least a six-nucleotide match to both a V gene segment and a J gene segment. A rearrangement was called productive if the CDR3 had no stop codons and remained in frame with V and J, and every other rearrangement was called non-productive. Following IMGT convention, CDR3 was defined as the stretch from the second conserved V-encoded cysteine to the conserved J-encoded phenylalanine. The earlier analysis of a few hundred of the donors excluded any sequence lacking an unambiguous match to a single V gene segment. In an earlier analysis of 587 of the donors, V segments were called functional above 56.7% productive rearrangements and were called segregating when the between-donor standard deviation exceeded 5%. A statistical classification framework was built to diagnose cytomegalovirus status from the catalog of TCR beta chain sequences. A later analysis assigned V and J genes by comparing TCR nucleotide sequences with IMGT/GENE-DB human TR gene sequences. A later analysis assigned CDR3 sequences and most-parsimonious VDJ recombination scenarios with the TCRdist pipeline. A later analysis defined each TCR beta chain by its CDR3 amino acid sequence plus V-gene family, and excluded reads lacking a unique V-gene family. A later analysis removed several hundred highly shared, low-generation-probability nucleotide sequences to deal with suspected cross-contamination and a sequencing artifact. A later analysis calculated a clonal expansion index for each public chain from normalized within-repertoire ranks of inferred template counts. Generation probabilities in a later analysis came from a VDJ recombination model fitted to out-of-frame rearrangements, and those results were checked against IGoR. Hypergeometric tests were used in a later analysis to score TCR-TCR, TCR-HLA and TCR-CMV co-occurrence, with a repertoire-size bias correction applied to the TCR pairs. In a later analysis, false discovery rates were estimated by permuting HLA or CMV assignments 20 times. A later analysis grouped co-occurring TCRs with DBSCAN, adding TCRdist sequence similarity when clustering within HLA-allele-positive subsets. For co-occurrence clustering, repertoires with fewer than 30,000 or more than 120,000 public chains were excluded, along with roughly five repertoires with anomalous nucleotide sharing. Held by TCRdb, this immuneACCESS table contains in-frame sequences only and omits some clones. Under half of the omission traces to an unresolved V gene where checked; the cause of the rest is unknown. V and J calls and clone size are copied from that table; D and trimming were computed from the DNA. Here the sample has some 140,000 clones; roughly 85% occur a single time. The ten most abundant clones make up 6.5% to 8% of the sample.

The CDR3 numbers 13 residues from cysteine through phenylalanine. The kept DNA is CDR3 alone, 39 bases in frame from the first base. The germline V and J ends show losses of 3 bases and 8 bases respectively, and no gene match explains 6 bases of the junction. The germline V gene (reference sequence) specifies MNHEY as CDR1 and SMNVEV as CDR2. General study outcomes and caveats: While some public TCRs were present in many individuals, most TCR sequences turned up only very rarely across donors. When HLA alleles, especially DR and DQ, strongly co-occurred, TCR associations were difficult to assign to individual alleles. The sequencing pipeline was judged likely to have produced a cluster of highly shared sequence variants as a technical artifact. A further reported finding was that TCR beta sequences accurately predicted the HLA-A and HLA-B alleles for most subjects in the first cohort. According to a later analysis, most CMV-associated TCR beta chains appeared to be HLA-restricted, and the HLA associations seemed to be driven largely by CMV exposure. In a later analysis, HLA-associated TCR beta chains were found to be more clonally expanded and to have lower generation probabilities than equally common non-associated chains. The classifier was reported to diagnose cytomegalovirus status with high specificity and sensitivity in both the original and validation cohorts. An earlier analysis of roughly 570 of the donors showed that most TCR beta V segments appeared in productive rearrangements either about 87% or about 30% of the time, which broadly matched IMGT annotations. For the cohort, immune exposure information was limited to CMV serostatus. In vitro tests confirmed that a few of the cytomegalovirus-associated TCR beta chains recognize cytomegalovirus antigens. According to the authors, the approach could potentially be generalized to other disease states and immunological phenotypes. A total of 150 to 200 TCR beta chains were listed by the study as associated with cytomegalovirus. Because HLA typing was unavailable for some donors at each locus, only the typed subset was used in association tests. Correlated functional status among segregating V segments might be attributable to linkage disequilibrium, but an unknown experimental factor could not be ruled out. Roughly uniform sequencing depth across donors was assumed in presence/absence analyses, although this assumption may not hold. Because counts were too low, 15 to 20 rarely observed V segments, including chromosome 9 orphons, were excluded from the earlier analysis of around 590 of the donors. In a later genetic analysis, a missense DCLRE1C variant was associated with V-gene and J-gene trimming of TCR beta chains, and the association was replicated in an independent cohort. A later analysis associated roughly 17,000 TCR beta sequences with specific HLA alleles at a false discovery rate of 0.05. This cohort had only TCR beta chains sequenced, and the lack of alpha or paired-chain data limited which features could be detected. In a later analysis, TCR association rates were found to vary across HLA loci, with the most associated TCRs seen for DRB1 alleles and the fewest for HLA-C alleles. In a later genetic analysis, fewer N-insertions in productive TCRs were reported among donors in an Asian-associated ancestry cluster than the roughly 670-donor mean. Some IMGT-functional V segments, including TRBV6-2 and TRBV6-3, could not be told apart with the 87-base-pair reads, so those segments were excluded. Several of the top co-occurrence clusters appeared to be linked to parvovirus B19, influenza, CMV and Epstein-Barr virus, according to a later analysis.

This clonotype was sampled from a man between 40 and 49 years old in good health and CMV-seropositive. The chain is encoded by TRBV27 joined to TRBJ1-2, and TRBD1 aligns with 7 junction nucleotides. The sample comprised PBMCs. The DNA is TGTGCCAGCAGTTTTAGGGGGCATGAGGGCTACACCTTC. This gives the protein CASSFRGHEGYTF.